The 20 T cell receptor beta chains below come from one sample, sequenced in a study of blood T cell repertoires in COVID-19. Using immunoSEQ multiplex PCR, the repertoire was profiled, and TCRdb retains in-frame clones only, with some absent. This sample has more than 65,000 clones; approximately 88% occur once, and the top ten carry less than 7%. The material sequenced was peripheral blood. The receptors here all came from a woman aged 45-65 years with acute or convalescent COVID-19.

The chain employs TRBV7-8 and TRBJ2-7; D not resolved. Germline values: CDR1 SGHVS, CDR2 FQNEAQ. This CDR3 has 13 amino acids. Trimming took 0 bases from V and 3 from J, leaving 6 bases between them. The CDR3 DNA sequence: TGTGCCAGCAGCTTAGCCCAGATCTACGAGCAGTACTTC. Translating gives CASSLAQIYEQYF.

The chain joins TRBV29-1 to TRBJ1-2, with 7 bases that match TRBD1. The germline CDR1 and CDR2 sequences are SQVTM and ANQGSEA. This CDR3 has 14 residues. Losses at the gene ends were 1 base for V and 2 bases for J; bases not matched to a gene: 4. The CDR3 DNA sequence: TGCAGCGTTGAAGGCTCAGGGGGAAACTATGGCTACACCTTC. The encoded protein is CSVEGSGGNYGYTF.

This clone was picked up one time. The V call is TRBV14, the J call TRBJ1-6; TRBD1 might be the D (5 bases). The germline CDR1 and CDR2 sequences are SGHDN and FVKESK. V lost 4 bases to trimming and J lost 7 bases, with 8 bases between them. The CDR3 covers 13 residues. DNA of the CDR3: TGTGCCAGCAGCCTACACAGGAATTCACCCCTCCACTTT. Its protein is CASSLHRNSPLHF.

The genes are TRBV7-9 and TRBJ1-2; 10 bases map to TRBD1. The CDR3 extends over 16 amino acids. Germline loops: CDR1 SEHNR, CDR2 FQNEAQ (reference sequence). V trimming: 1 base; J trimming: 6 bases; junction bases outside the gene matches: 8. The CDR3 is CASSLVATGGRDGYTF. The CDR3 DNA reads TGTGCCAGCAGCTTAGTGGCGACAGGGGGCAGGGATGGCTACACCTTC.

This sequence joins TRBV5-5 and TRBJ1-4, with D tentatively TRBD1 (6 bases). The germline CDR1 and CDR2 sequences are SGHKS and YYEKEE (reference sequence). Between the trimmed V and J ends, which lost 2 bases and 0 bases, there was a span of 23 bases. The CDR3 extends over 20 amino acids. For the CDR3, the DNA is TGTGCCAGCAGCTTCCGTAGTACAGGGAACGCGGGCGCAACTAATGAAAAACTGTTTTTT. Protein product: CASSFRSTGNAGATNEKLFF.

V usage is TRBV7-8 and J usage is TRBJ2-7, with a possible D match to TRBD2 (6 bases). With 7 bases removed from V and 9 bases from J, the gap between germline ends came to 16 bases. This CDR3 spans 12 amino acids. Germline V gene lookup returns CDR1 SGHVS and CDR2 FQNEAQ. This CDR3 reads CASTSQAGPQYF. The CDR3 DNA sequence: TGTGCCAGCACCTCTCAGGCGGGACCGCAGTACTTC.

The V call is TRBV15, the J call TRBJ2-7; D is possibly TRBD1 (5 bases). V was shortened by 1 base and J by 2 bases, with 15 bases between the two germline ends. CDR3 size: 16 residues. Germline V CDR1 and CDR2: LNHNV, YYDKDF (reference sequence). In DNA form, the CDR3 reads TGTGCCACCAGCAGAGGCAGGGTTCTCTCCACCTACGAGCAGTACTTC. It specifies CATSRGRVLSTYEQYF.

The V and J genes are TRBV2 and TRBJ2-3; D uncertain. Germline CDR1 reads SNHLY; CDR2 reads FYNNEI. The CDR3 loop spans 13 amino acids. Trimming shortened V by 7 bases and J by 1 base, and 9 bases separated the two germline ends. The CDR3 is CASNRLGTDTQYF. CDR3 DNA sequence: TGTGCCAGCAATCGACTCGGCACAGATACGCAGTATTTT.

The chain has TRBV15 and TRBJ2-7; 7 bases align to TRBD1. The CDR3 consists of 12 residues. Germline V gene sequence: CDR1 LNHNV, CDR2 YYDKDF (reference sequence). V lost 4 bases, J lost 4 bases, and 1 base stayed unmatched. The CDR3 DNA reads TGTGCCACCAGCACGACAGGGTACGAGCAGTACTTC. It yields the protein CATSTTGYEQYF. Drawing the rest from reference TRBV15 and TRBJ2-7, the complete variable domain is DAMVIQNPRYQVTQFGKPVTLSCSQTLNHNVMYWYQQKSSQAPKLLFHYYDKDFNNEADTPDNFQSRRPNTSFCFLDIRSPGLGDTAMYLCATSTTGYEQYFGPGTRLTVT.

This chain joins TRBV10-1 and TRBJ1-5; D remains unclear. The CDR3 runs 12 residues. The germline V gene has CDR1 WNHNN and CDR2 SYGVQD (reference sequence). V was shortened by 6 bases and J by 6 bases, with 9 bases between the two germline ends. CDR3 loop: CASSQRGQPQHF. The CDR3 DNA is TGCGCCAGCAGCCAGAGAGGTCAGCCCCAGCATTTT.

V usage is TRBV6-5 and J usage is TRBJ1-5; the D gene is possibly TRBD1 (6 bases). With 6 bases removed from V and 7 bases from J, the gap between germline ends came to 16 bases. This CDR3 comprises 14 residues. Germline CDR1 MNHEY, CDR2 SVGAGI. This CDR3 is CASRPSGGGQPQHF. The DNA of the CDR3 is TGTGCCAGCAGGCCAAGCGGGGGGGGCCAGCCCCAGCATTTT.

This chain joins TRBV3-1 (or the pseudogene TRBV3-2) and TRBJ1-2, with 9 bases identical to TRBD1. The ends lost 3 bases at V and 5 bases at J; junction bases unmatched: 10. Germline V gene data show CDR1 as LGHDT and CDR2 as YNNKEL (reference sequence). The CDR3 sequence is 16 residues long. As DNA, the CDR3 is TGTGCCAGCAGCCATCCTTCCGGGACAGGGCATTATGGCTACACCTTC. This gives the protein CASSHPSGTGHYGYTF.

This sequence joins TRBV6-5 and TRBJ1-2, with a tentative D call TRBD1 (6 bases). The CDR3 is 14 residues long. V was shortened by 4 bases and J by 4 bases, with 13 bases between the two germline ends. Germline values: CDR1 MNHEY, CDR2 SVGAGI. The DNA for the CDR3 is TGTGCCAGCAGTTCTCAGGGGAAAGCCTATGGCTACACCTTC. Translating gives CASSSQGKAYGYTF.

The chain has TRBV28 and TRBJ1-4, with D perhaps matching TRBD1 (6 bases). Per germline, CDR1 MDHEN and CDR2 SYDVKM. V was pared by 6 bases and J by 8 bases, with 16 bases between. CDR3 length: 14 amino acids. DNA of the CDR3: TGTGCCAGCAGATCCGGGACAAGAGCCGAAAAACTGTTTTTT. This sequence encodes CASRSGTRAEKLFF.

The V gene is TRBV18, the J gene TRBJ1-1; a possible D gene is TRBD1 (6 bases). The ends were cut back, 5 bases at V and 0 bases at J, with 13 bases in the middle. Germline CDR1 KGHSH, CDR2 LQKENI. The CDR3 is 15 residues long. CDR3 in amino acids: CASSSQTGVNTEAFF. The CDR3 DNA is TGTGCCAGCTCATCCCAGACAGGTGTGAACACTGAAGCTTTCTTT.

The chain uses TRBV5-4 and TRBJ1-1; 10 bases match TRBD1. This CDR3 comprises 15 residues. CDR1 is SGHNT and CDR2 is YYREEE in the germline V gene (reference sequence). Trimming removed 5 bases from V and 4 bases from J; junction bases left unmatched: 8. The DNA of the CDR3 is TGTGCCAGCAGTATTGACAGGGGGCTTTCCACTGAAGCTTTCTTT. Translating it yields CASSIDRGLSTEAFF.

This sequence joins TRBV7-9 and TRBJ2-1; D may be TRBD1 (5 bases). CDR3 length: 16 amino acids. Trimming cost V 2 bases and J 6 bases, with 17 bases left between them. Germline V gene data show CDR1 as SEHNR and CDR2 as FQNEAQ (reference sequence). CDR3 in DNA: TGTGCCAGCAGCTTACGTCCGGACAACAGCCTCAATGAGCAGTTCTTC. Its protein is CASSLRPDNSLNEQFF.

CDR3 in amino acids: CASSLMTSGTSYEQYF. The CDR3 DNA reads as TGCGCCAGCAGCCTTATGACTAGCGGGACATCCTACGAGCAGTACTTC. This chain links TRBV4-1 with TRBJ2-7, with TRBD2 matching over 11 bases. J was trimmed by 1 base and V by 4 bases; bases with no gene match: 6. This CDR3 is 16 amino acids long. Germline V lookup: CDR1 MGHRA, CDR2 YSYEKL.

V gene TRBV9 combines with J gene TRBJ2-3; 9 bases map to TRBD2. Germline V lookup: CDR1 SGDLS, CDR2 YYNGEE. This CDR3 has 16 amino acids. V lost 1 base and J lost 0; bases outside the gene matches: 3. CDR3 protein: CASSVPTSGSTDTQYF. The DNA for the CDR3 is TGTGCCAGCAGCGTACCCACTAGCGGGAGCACAGATACGCAGTATTTT.

The rearrangement links TRBV30 to TRBJ2-7; the D gene is possibly TRBD1 (5 bases). The germline V and J ends were trimmed by 0 bases and 11 bases, with 17 bases remaining between them. The germline V gene has CDR1 GTSNPN and CDR2 SVGIG (reference sequence). The CDR3 has 13 residues. CDR3: CAWSVQTGSPEYF. The CDR3 bases are TGTGCCTGGAGTGTACAAACAGGTTCTCCGGAGTACTTC. The variable domain in full, with the rest retrieved from reference TRBV30 and TRBJ2-7, is SQTIHQWPATLVQPVGSPLSLECTVEGTSNPNLYWYRQAAGRGLQLLFYSVGIGQISSEVPQNLSASRPQDRQFILSSKKLLLSDSGFYLCAWSVQTGSPEYFGPGTRLTVT.